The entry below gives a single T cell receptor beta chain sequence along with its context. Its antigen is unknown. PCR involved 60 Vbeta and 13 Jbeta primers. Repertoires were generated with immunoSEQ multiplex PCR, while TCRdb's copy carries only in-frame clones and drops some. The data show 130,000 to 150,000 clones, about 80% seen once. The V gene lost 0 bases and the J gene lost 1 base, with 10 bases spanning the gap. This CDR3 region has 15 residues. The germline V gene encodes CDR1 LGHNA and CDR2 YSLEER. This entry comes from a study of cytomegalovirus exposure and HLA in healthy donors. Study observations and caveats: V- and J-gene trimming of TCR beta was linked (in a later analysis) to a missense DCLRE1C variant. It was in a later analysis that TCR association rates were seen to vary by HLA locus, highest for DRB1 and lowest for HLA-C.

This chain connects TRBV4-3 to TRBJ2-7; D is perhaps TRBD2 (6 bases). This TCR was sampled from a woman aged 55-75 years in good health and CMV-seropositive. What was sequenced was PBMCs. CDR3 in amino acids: CASSQDPSDSYEQYF. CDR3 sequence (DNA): TGCGCCAGCAGCCAAGATCCTAGCGATTCCTACGAGCAGTACTTC.